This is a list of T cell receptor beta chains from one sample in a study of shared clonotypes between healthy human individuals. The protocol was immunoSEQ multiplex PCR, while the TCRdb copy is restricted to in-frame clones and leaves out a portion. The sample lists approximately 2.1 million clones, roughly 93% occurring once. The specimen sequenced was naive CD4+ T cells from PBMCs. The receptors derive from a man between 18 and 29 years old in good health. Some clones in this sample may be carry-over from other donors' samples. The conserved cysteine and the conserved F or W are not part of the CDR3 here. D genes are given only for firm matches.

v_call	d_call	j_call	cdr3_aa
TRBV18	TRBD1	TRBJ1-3	ASQSDRGTGDTIY
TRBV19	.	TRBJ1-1	ASSSGRRIEAF
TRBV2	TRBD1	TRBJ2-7	ASSIGQGGAYEQY
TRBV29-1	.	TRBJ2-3	SVEGGVGTQY
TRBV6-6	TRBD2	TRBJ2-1	ASSSGLAGGDEQF
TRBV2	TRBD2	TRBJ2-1	ASRPGTSGLNEQF
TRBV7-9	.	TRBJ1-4	ASSSDRTTNEKLF
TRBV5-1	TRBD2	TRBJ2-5	ASRDSGWDGETQY
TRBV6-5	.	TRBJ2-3	ASSSMELAADTQY
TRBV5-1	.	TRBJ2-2	ASSSAFSSTGELF
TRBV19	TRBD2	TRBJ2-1	ASSIGTSGSNEQF
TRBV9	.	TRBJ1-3	ASSVGPGSSGNTIY
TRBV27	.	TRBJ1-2	ASSLLAGRAGYT
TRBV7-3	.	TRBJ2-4	ASSLRTEDIQY
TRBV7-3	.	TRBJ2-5	ASSIGQGKGEETQY
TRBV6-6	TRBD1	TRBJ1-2	ASSQTGYGYT
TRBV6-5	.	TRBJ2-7	ASGDFFYEQY
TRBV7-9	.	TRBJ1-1	ASSLGLNTAVEAF
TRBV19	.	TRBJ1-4	ASSSLGAANEKLF
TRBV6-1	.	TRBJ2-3	ASSESGNTQY
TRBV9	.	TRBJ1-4	ASSVGPVPGEKLF
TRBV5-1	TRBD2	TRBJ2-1	ASSYLAGGPGNEQF
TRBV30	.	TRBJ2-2	AWSLSTGELF
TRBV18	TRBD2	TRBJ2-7	ASSPIAGVIYEQY
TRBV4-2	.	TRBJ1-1	ASSQDGRGSTEAF
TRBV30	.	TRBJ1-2	AWSVRSPPGYT
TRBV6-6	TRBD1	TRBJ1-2	ASSYSGQTDYT
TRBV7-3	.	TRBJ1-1	ASSLTPATQGVNTEAF
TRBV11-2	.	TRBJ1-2	ASSPSGGYYGYT
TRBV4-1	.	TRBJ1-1	ASSQQQEWVEAF
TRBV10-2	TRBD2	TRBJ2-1	ASSESPWGGRVNEQF
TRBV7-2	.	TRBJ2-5	ASSLAGGGETQY
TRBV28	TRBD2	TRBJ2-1	ASSPGTSVYNEQF
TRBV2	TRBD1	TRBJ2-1	ASRVGQGSSYNEQF
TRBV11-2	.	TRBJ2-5	ASSFFRADYQTQY
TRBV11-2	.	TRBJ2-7	ASSPGVGGTYEQY
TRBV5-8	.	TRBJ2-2	ASSNQLGAGELF
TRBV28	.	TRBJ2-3	ASSSPGGGTDTQY
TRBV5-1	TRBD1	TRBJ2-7	ASSVGQGGTYEQY
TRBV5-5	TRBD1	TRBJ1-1	ASSLVTGRVNTEAF
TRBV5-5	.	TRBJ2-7	ASRPGGHYEQY
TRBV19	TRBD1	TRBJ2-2	ASLGLWSQQGAGGELF
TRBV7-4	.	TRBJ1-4	ASSELGAGFLNEKLF
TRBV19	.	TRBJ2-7	ASSFGGTSYEQY
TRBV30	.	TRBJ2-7	AWSLLSGPPVEQY
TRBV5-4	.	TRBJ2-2	ASSLGAGWRGTGELF
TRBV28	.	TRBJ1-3	ASSFGETGNTIY
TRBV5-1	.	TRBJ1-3	ASSQGSGNTIY
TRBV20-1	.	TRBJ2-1	SARWAPEQF